One and the same sample provided the 18 T cell receptor beta chains below, sequenced in a study of Ad26.COV2.S vaccination and SARS-CoV-2 variants. Profiling relied on immunoSEQ multiplex PCR, and the TCRdb table lists in-frame clones only, not all of them. The table records approximately 300,000 clones, approximately 86% of them present only once. Treatment in this sample: roughly 18 received Ad26.COV2.S at low or high dose, single or two shots; about five received placebo; per-sample allocation not given. On day 63 after the first injection, vaccine and placebo recipients gave samples. The sample consisted of peripheral blood, taken in a trial of Ad26.COV2.S vaccine versus placebo. All receptors come from a person between 18 and 65 years old who received the Ad26.COV2.S COVID-19 vaccine or a placebo.

As to this clone: Other DNA sequences from this sample encode an identical CDR3 as well. This chain uses TRBV5-5 with TRBJ1-1; D remains ambiguous. Trimming pared 4 bases from V and 0 bases from J, leaving 10 bases between. The CDR3 sequence is 14 residues long. Germline assignment: CDR1 SGHKS and CDR2 YYEKEE (reference sequence). The chain's CDR3 is CASSLQRMNTEAFF. CDR3 sequence (DNA): TGTGCCAGCAGCCTCCAGCGCATGAACACTGAAGCTTTCTTT.

This chain uses TRBV28 with TRBJ1-2; D remains ambiguous. This CDR3 spans 14 amino acids. With 6 bases removed from V and 8 bases from J, the gap between germline ends came to 19 bases. From germline, CDR1 is MDHEN and CDR2 SYDVKM. The CDR3: CASSRPGSRVGYTF. The CDR3 DNA reads TGTGCCAGCAGCCGACCGGGCTCGCGGGTAGGCTACACCTTC.

This chain uses TRBV28 with TRBJ1-5; 7 positions agree with TRBD1. Trimming took 4 bases from V and 0 from J; bases not matched to a gene: 0. Germline lookup yields CDR1 MDHEN and CDR2 SYDVKM. The CDR3 sequence is 14 residues long. CDR3 DNA sequence: TGTGCCAGCAGTTCAGGGGGTAGCAATCAGCCCCAGCATTTT. Residues: CASSSGGSNQPQHF.

J is TRBJ1-4 and V is TRBV28; the D is unclear. CDR3 length: 12 amino acids. CDR1 MDHEN and CDR2 SYDVKM come from the germline V gene. Trimming left V 7 bases short and J 8 bases short, with 11 bases between. The CDR3 DNA sequence: TGTGCCAGCAACGGTGTAGAGGAAAAACTGTTTTTT. Protein: CASNGVEEKLFF.

This chain links TRBV24-1 with TRBJ1-4; no clear D gene. In germline, CDR1 is KGHDR, CDR2 SFDVKD. There are 15 residues in the CDR3. The V and J ends lost 6 bases and 5 bases respectively, with 15 bases between them. CDR3 DNA sequence: TGTGCCACCAGTCACCCCTCCCGAGTAAATGAAAAACTGTTTTTT. Translation: CATSHPSRVNEKLFF.

The rearrangement uses TRBV7-3 and TRBJ2-1; 7 bases fit TRBD2. Per the germline V gene, CDR1 is SGHTA and CDR2 is FQGTGA. J was trimmed by 0 bases and V by 5 bases; bases with no gene match: 4. The CDR3 sequence is 15 residues long. The CDR3 nucleotides are TGTGCCAGCAGCAAAAGCGGGGACTCCTACAATGAGCAGTTCTTC. Translating it yields CASSKSGDSYNEQFF.

This clone has only one observation. The chain employs TRBV21-1 and TRBJ1-1. TRBV21-1 is an annotated pseudogene. The CDR3 is 19 amino acids. CDR3 nucleotides: TGTGCCAGCAGCAAAGCCGGAGCGGGGTTTCGGAAACTGAACACTGAAGCTTTCTTT. Amino acids: CASSKAGAGFRKLNTEAFF.

The V gene is TRBV6-5, the J gene TRBJ1-3, with 7 bases that match TRBD1. J lost 3 bases, V lost 6 bases, and 8 bases had no gene match. The CDR3 has 15 residues. In germline, CDR1 is MNHEY, CDR2 SVGAGI. The CDR3 loop is CASRTTGAGGNTIYF. For the CDR3, the DNA is TGTGCCAGCAGGACTACAGGGGCTGGTGGAAACACCATATATTTT.

This clone was seen a handful of times. This chain connects TRBV7-8 to TRBJ2-6, with D tentatively TRBD1 or TRBD2 (7 bases each). The CDR3 has 18 amino acids. Trimming cost V 5 bases and J 0 bases, with 17 bases left between them. CDR1 is SGHVS, CDR2 FQNEAQ, per germline. As DNA, the CDR3 is TGTGCCAGCAGCCGAAGACAGGGAGGGGGCTCTGGGGCCAACGTCCTGACTTTC. Its translation: CASSRRQGGGSGANVLTF.

The genes are TRBV24-1 and TRBJ2-3, with D tentatively TRBD2 (5 bases). Germline CDR1 KGHDR, CDR2 SFDVKD. The V end lost 6 bases, the J end lost 2 bases, and 11 bases lay between the germline ends. The CDR3 runs 14 residues. The CDR3 region is CATSLPGNTDTQYF. DNA for the CDR3: TGTGCCACCAGTCTCCCGGGGAACACAGATACGCAGTATTTT.

V gene TRBV5-6 combines with J gene TRBJ1-3; D remains unclear. Per germline, CDR1 SGHDT and CDR2 YYEEEE. Trimming shortened V by 0 bases and J by 3 bases, and 10 bases separated the two germline ends. CDR3 size: 15 residues. CDR3 sequence: CASSLVAGGGNTIYF. The CDR3 DNA follows: TGTGCCAGCAGCTTGGTGGCAGGCGGTGGAAACACCATATATTTT.

This clone appeared a single time. V is TRBV28 and J is TRBJ1-3, with D unclear. The CDR3 sequence is 14 residues long. V lost 3 bases and J lost 0, with 6 bases in between. Germline V CDR1 and CDR2: MDHEN, SYDVKM. The CDR3 sequence: CASSFELSGNTIYF. The CDR3 DNA follows: TGTGCCAGCAGTTTTGAACTCTCTGGAAACACCATATATTTT.

V is TRBV25-1 and J is TRBJ2-1, with 8 bases identical to TRBD1. The CDR3 consists of 16 residues. Germline V gene lookup returns CDR1 MGHDK and CDR2 SYGVNS. V shed 8 bases and J 7 bases; nucleotides not matched to a gene: 16. In nucleotides, the CDR3 is TGTGCCAGCGCTAAGACCGGGCAGGGGGCGCGGAATGAGCAGTTCTTC. The encoded protein is CASAKTGQGARNEQFF.

This chain uses TRBV2 with TRBJ2-7; the match to TRBD2 covers 8 bases. CDR1 is SNHLY, CDR2 FYNNEI, per germline. V shed 2 bases, J shed 3 bases, and the junction held 6 bases outside the gene matches. The CDR3 runs to 15 residues. The CDR3 sequence is CASSESAGVFYEQYF. The CDR3 DNA follows: TGTGCCAGCAGTGAATCAGCGGGGGTATTCTACGAGCAGTACTTC.

In this sample, this clone turned up a few times. V gene TRBV10-3 combines with J gene TRBJ1-3, with D perhaps matching TRBD1 (6 bases). Trimming pared 4 bases from V and 4 bases from J, leaving 8 bases between. This CDR3 is 13 amino acids long. Germline V gene data show CDR1 as ENHRY and CDR2 as SYGVKD. This CDR3 is CAISGTEGNTIYF. Written as DNA, the CDR3 is TGTGCCATCAGTGGGACAGAAGGAAACACCATATATTTT.

This clone came up a few times. The genes are TRBV7-9 and TRBJ1-4; D ambiguous. The CDR3 is 15 amino acids. Deletions cut 1 base from V and 3 bases from J, with 9 bases between. Germline V gene data show CDR1 as SEHNR and CDR2 as FQNEAQ (reference sequence). CDR3 DNA: TGTGCCAGCAGCTTAGATGTCGGAGCTAATGAAAAACTGTTTTTT. This encodes CASSLDVGANEKLFF.

The chain joins TRBV5-1 to TRBJ1-1; 8 nucleotides line up with TRBD1. The CDR3 sequence is 13 residues long. The trim removed 5 bases at V and 7 bases at J, leaving 7 bases unmatched. Per germline, CDR1 SGHRS and CDR2 YFSETQ. The chain's CDR3 is CASSLRGRDEAFF. Written as DNA, the CDR3 is TGCGCCAGCAGTCTCAGGGGGCGTGATGAAGCTTTCTTT.

The chain uses TRBV4-1 and TRBJ1-5, with unresolved D. V lost 0 bases and J lost 0, with 9 bases in between. Per germline, CDR1 MGHRA and CDR2 YSYEKL. This CDR3 is 16 amino acids long. CDR3 amino acids: CASSQEGSYSNQPQHF. In DNA form, the CDR3 reads TGCGCCAGCAGCCAAGAGGGGTCCTATAGCAATCAGCCCCAGCATTTT.